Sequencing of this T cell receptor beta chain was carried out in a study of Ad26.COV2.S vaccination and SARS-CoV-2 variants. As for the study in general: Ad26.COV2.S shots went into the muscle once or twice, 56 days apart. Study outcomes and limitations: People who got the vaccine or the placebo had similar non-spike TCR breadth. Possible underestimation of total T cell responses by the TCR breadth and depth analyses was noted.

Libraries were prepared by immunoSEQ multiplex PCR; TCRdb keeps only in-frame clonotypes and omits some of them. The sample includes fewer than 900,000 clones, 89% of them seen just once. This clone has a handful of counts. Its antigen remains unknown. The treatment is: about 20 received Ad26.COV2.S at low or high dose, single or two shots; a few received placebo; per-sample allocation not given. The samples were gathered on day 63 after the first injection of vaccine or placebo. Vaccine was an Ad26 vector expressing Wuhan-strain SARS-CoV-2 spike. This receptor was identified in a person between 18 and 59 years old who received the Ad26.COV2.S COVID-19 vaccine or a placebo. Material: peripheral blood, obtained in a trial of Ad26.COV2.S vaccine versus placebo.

The CDR3: CASSLVGLTNEKLFF. CDR3 bases: TGTGCCAGCAGCTTAGTCGGACTAACTAATGAAAAACTGTTTTTT. This chain links TRBV7-9 with TRBJ1-4, with D unresolved. Trimming pared 1 base from V and 1 base from J, leaving 7 bases between. The CDR3 is 15 residues long. Germline values: CDR1 SEHNR, CDR2 FQNEAQ (reference sequence).